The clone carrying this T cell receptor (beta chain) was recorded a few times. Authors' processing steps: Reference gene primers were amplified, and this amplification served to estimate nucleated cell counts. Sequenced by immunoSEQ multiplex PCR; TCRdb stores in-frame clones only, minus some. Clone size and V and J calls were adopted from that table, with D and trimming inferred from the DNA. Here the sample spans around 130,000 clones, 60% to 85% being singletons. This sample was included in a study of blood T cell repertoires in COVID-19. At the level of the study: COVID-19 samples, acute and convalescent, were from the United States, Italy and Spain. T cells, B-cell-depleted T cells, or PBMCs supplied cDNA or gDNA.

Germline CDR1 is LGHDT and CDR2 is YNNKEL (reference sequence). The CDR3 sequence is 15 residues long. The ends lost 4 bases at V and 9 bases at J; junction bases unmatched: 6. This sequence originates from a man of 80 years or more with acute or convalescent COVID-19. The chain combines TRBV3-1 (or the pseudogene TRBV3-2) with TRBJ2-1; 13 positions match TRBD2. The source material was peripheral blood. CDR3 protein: CASSPTSGGATEQFF. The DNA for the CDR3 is TGTGCCAGCAGCCCTACTAGCGGGGGGGCCACTGAGCAGTTCTTC.